This record looks at one T cell receptor (beta chain) sequence and its context. This sample was taken from a study of blood T cell repertoires in COVID-19. Whole-study context: Sites across the United States, Italy and Spain contributed samples from acute and convalescent COVID-19. The cDNA or gDNA used as material had been derived from T cells, B-cell-depleted T cells, or PBMCs.

Original methodology: Amplification of reference gene primers provided the estimated nucleated cell counts. The table came from immunoSEQ multiplex PCR; TCRdb's copy has only in-frame clones and leaves some out. For V, J and clone size, that table is used; D and trimming come from the DNA. This table holds fewer than 90,000 clones, about four fifths found once. The sequenced sample consisted of peripheral blood. The TCR comes from a man aged 70 or older with COVID-19, enrolled during active disease.

The CDR3 DNA reads TGTGCCAGCAGCGCACAAACAGGGGCCGTCTCCTACGAGCAGTACTTC. It yields the protein CASSAQTGAVSYEQYF. The chain couples TRBV9 to TRBJ2-7; TRBD1 matches at 7 bases. Unmatched junction bases numbered 9, after V lost 3 bases and J lost 0 bases. CDR1 and CDR2 from the germline V gene are SGDLS and YYNGEE. The CDR3 runs to 16 residues.